This T cell receptor beta chain stems from a study of T cell clonality in common variable immunodeficiency. Assay used: immunoSEQ multiplex PCR; TCRdb lists only in-frame clones, some missing. The sample was found to contain about 35,000 clones, and every one recurs. Germline V gene data show CDR1 as KGHSH and CDR2 as LQKENI. The CDR3 spans 14 residues. Trimming cost V 6 bases and J 8 bases; bases outside gene matches: 8. Patients and controls were mostly of Caucasian heritage. Blood samples were heparinized, about 4.5 to 8 ml per donor. The table lists this clone with many counts. The antigen remains unidentified. The read ends 3 residues shy of where the CDR3 ends; the end is completed using the germline J gene. General study points: CVID subjects had higher TCRbeta clonality than healthy controls, most marked in about a third. What drives increased CVID clonality needs T cell subpopulation sequencing.

The V call is TRBV18, the J call TRBJ1-4; TRBD1 agrees at 8 bases. The sequenced sample consisted of peripheral blood mononuclear cells. The sequence was obtained from a person between 18 and 75 years old in good health. CDR3 protein: CASSSQGAVEKLFF. The DNA read from the CDR3 is TGTGCCAGCTCTTCTCAGGGGGCGGTGGAAAAA.